The 13 T cell receptor beta chains below were found in one sample sequenced in a study of identical twins. TCRdb re-called the 5' RACE reads through MiXCR, storing one row per CDR3 protein. The profile shows 450,000 to 650,000 distinct CDR3 sequences, approximately 16% of them singletons. These data were likewise used in another study, on yellow fever vaccine responses in identical twins.

The sequenced sample consisted of CD4+ T cells sorted from blood. These TCRs come from a woman between 18 and 29 years old in good health.

This clonotype was counted a few times. The rearrangement uses TRBV5-1 and TRBJ2-7, with D possibly TRBD1 on 5 matching bases. V was pared by 1 base and J by 2 bases, with 13 bases between. This CDR3 has 15 amino acids. Per germline, CDR1 SGHRS and CDR2 YFSETQ. The CDR3 loop reads CASSLTPDRTYEQYF. The CDR3 DNA is TGCGCCAGCAGCTTGACCCCAGACAGAACCTACGAGCAGTACTTC.

This clonotype was seen more than once but under ten times. CDR3 coding DNA: TGCAGTGCCCATCTACCGGGACTTCAAGAGACCCAGTACTTC. Residues: CSAHLPGLQETQYF. The genes are TRBV20-1 and TRBJ2-5, with D possibly being TRBD2 (6 bases). The V gene's germline CDR1 is DFQATT and CDR2 SNEGSKA (reference sequence). Trimming shortened V by 6 bases and J by 2 bases, and 16 bases separated the two germline ends. CDR3 length equals 14 residues.

This clonotype appeared a few times. V usage is TRBV5-1 and J usage is TRBJ2-1, with 10 bases aligning to TRBD2. CDR1 and CDR2 from the germline V gene are SGHRS and YFSETQ. Losses at the gene ends were 0 bases for V and 4 bases for J; bases not matched to a gene: 7. The CDR3 runs to 17 residues. The CDR3 region has the DNA TGCGCCAGCAGCTTGGGCGTAGCGGGAGGATTGTACAATGAGCAGTTCTTC. Its translation: CASSLGVAGGLYNEQFF.

This clonotype showed up many times. V gene TRBV12-3 or TRBV12-4 combines with J gene TRBJ2-7, with D possibly TRBD1 on 6 matching bases. V lost 3 bases and J lost 4, with 19 bases in between. This CDR3 contains 16 residues. Written as DNA, the CDR3 is TGTGCCAGCAGTTTTATACTTACAGGGATTGAATACGAGCAGTACTTC. Translation gives CASSFILTGIEYEQYF.

This clonotype was recorded many times. This chain links TRBV12-3 or TRBV12-4 with TRBJ2-2; D may be TRBD2 (7 bases). Trimming took off 0 bases at V and 4 bases at J, with 9 bases between the two ends. CDR3 length: 15 residues. CDR3 residues: CASSLAGGPTGELFF. Written as DNA, the CDR3 is TGTGCCAGCAGTTTAGCGGGGGGGCCCACCGGGGAGCTGTTTTTT.

CDR3 residues: CAIADRGEGYTF. CDR3 nucleotides: TGTGCCATCGCGGACAGGGGGGAAGGCTACACCTTC. The rearrangement joins TRBV10-3 to TRBJ1-2; 10 bases map to TRBD1. The CDR3 is 12 residues long. The ends lost 8 bases at V and 8 bases at J; junction bases unmatched: 5. Germline V gene lookup returns CDR1 ENHRY and CDR2 SYGVKD.

This CDR3 is CASSFGGTSADTQYF. The CDR3 DNA is TGTGCCAGCAGCTTCGGCGGGACTAGCGCAGATACGCAGTATTTT. The chain recombines TRBV7-2 with TRBJ2-3, with 10 bases fitting TRBD2. V was pared by 3 bases and J by 4 bases, with 4 bases of the junction left unmatched. This CDR3 is built from 15 residues. Germline CDR1 and CDR2: SGHTA and FQGNSA.

At least ten counts were recorded for this clonotype. The V gene is TRBV12-3 or TRBV12-4, the J gene TRBJ1-1; a possible D gene is TRBD1 (5 bases). V shed 5 bases and J shed 1 base, with 14 bases lying between them. The CDR3 consists of 15 residues. The CDR3 nucleotides read TGTGCCAGCAGTCCCGGGCGGGGGGGGAACACTGAAGCTTTCTTT. Translation: CASSPGRGGNTEAFF.

This chain uses TRBV5-1 with TRBJ2-1; D remains unclear. CDR1 is SGHRS, CDR2 YFSETQ, per germline. This CDR3 comprises 10 residues. Between the trimmed V and J ends, which lost 8 bases and 6 bases, there was a span of 6 bases. This CDR3 is CARRRNEQFF. CDR3 nucleotide sequence: TGCGCCAGGCGCCGCAATGAGCAGTTCTTC.

This clonotype was found a few times. The chain links TRBV7-9 to TRBJ2-1; TRBD2 aligns across 10 bases. The CDR3 totals 16 residues. Germline V CDR1 and CDR2: SEHNR, FQNEAQ (reference sequence). J lost 2 bases, V lost 6 bases, and 7 bases had no gene match. The chain's CDR3 is CASSATSGTAYNEQFF. CDR3 DNA sequence: TGTGCCAGCAGTGCCACTAGCGGGACGGCCTACAATGAGCAGTTCTTC. Using reference TRBV7-9 and TRBJ2-1 for the parts outside the CDR3, the full variable domain is DTGVSQNPRHKITKRGQNVTFRCDPISEHNRLYWYRQTLGQGPEFLTYFQNEAQLEKSRLLSDRFSAERPKGSFSTLEIQRTEQGDSAMYLCASSATSGTAYNEQFFGPGTRLTVL.

This clonotype was seen once. This CDR3 reads CASSSTSGASYNEQFF. CDR3 nucleotides: TGTGCCAGCAGCTCTACTAGCGGTGCTTCCTACAATGAGCAGTTCTTC. The chain is built from TRBV7-3 and TRBJ2-1; 8 bases are shared with TRBD2. The germline V gene has CDR1 SGHTA and CDR2 FQGTGA. The CDR3 contains 16 residues. J was trimmed by 1 base and V by 4 bases; bases with no gene match: 6.

This clonotype was detected a few times. The V gene is TRBV11-2, the J gene TRBJ2-3; 10 bases agree with TRBD2. V shed 1 base and J 3 bases; nucleotides not matched to a gene: 16. The CDR3 contains 20 residues. Per germline, CDR1 SGHAT and CDR2 FQNNGV. The chain's CDR3 is CASSLGFWTVLAGATDTQYF. Written as DNA, the CDR3 is TGTGCCAGCAGCTTAGGATTTTGGACGGTTCTAGCGGGGGCAACAGATACGCAGTATTTT.

This clonotype came up many times. This chain links TRBV5-1 with TRBJ2-5; D gene uncertain. The CDR3 has 11 residues. The V end lost 5 bases, the J end lost 0 bases, and 2 bases lay between the germline ends. Germline V gives CDR1 SGHRS, CDR2 YFSETQ. CDR3 coding DNA: TGCGCCAGCAGGTACCAAGAGACCCAGTACTTC. Amino acid sequence: CASRYQETQYF.